The T cell receptor beta chain under discussion was sequenced for a study of beta chain features in type 1 diabetes. For the study at large: Age, gender and cell yields were similar between patients and healthy donors.

The germline V and J ends were trimmed by 5 bases and 6 bases, with 14 bases remaining between them. CDR3 length: 13 amino acids. The germline V gene has CDR1 LNHDA and CDR2 SQIVND (reference sequence). Reverse transcription of all isolated RNA meant that expressed TCRB transcripts were sequenced. Only in-frame clones appear in the TCRdb table, and some are missing; sequencing was by immunoSEQ multiplex PCR. The repertoire holds about 150,000 clones, with roughly 50% as singletons. Study results and limitations: For patients, the naive, central memory and Treg TCRB repertoires appeared more alike than for healthy donors. An over-representation of cells with high TCR expression could result from cDNA sequencing.

Turning to this clone: Its antigen is not known.

The rearrangement links TRBV19 to TRBJ2-7; a weak D match, TRBD1 (5 bases). The source of this sequence is a man aged 18 to 29 in good health. Sequencing input: Tregs from blood. CDR3 bases: TGTGCCAGTAGTGGAAATCAGGGCTCCGAGCAGTACTTC. It specifies CASSGNQGSEQYF.